The sequence of this T cell receptor (beta chain) was determined in a study of shared clonotypes between healthy human individuals. Study details: There were three CD4 naive, three CD4 memory, two CD8 naive and one CD8 memory plates per donor.

Once extracted for a subset, genomic DNA was divided evenly among several immunoSEQ plates. Sequencing was performed with immunoSEQ multiplex PCR; in TCRdb, only in-frame clones are kept and a portion is missing. Among some 2 million clones listed, about 95% were seen once. The CDR3 is 15 amino acids. Germline CDR1 is MNHEY and CDR2 is SMNVEV (reference sequence). The V end was cut by 3 bases, the J end by 2 bases, with 12 bases between. Only CD45RO-negative cells positively selected for CCR7 counted as naive CD8 cells, so terminally differentiated effector memory CD45RA+ cells were excluded. The study drew its donors from healthy HIV-negative adults without recent acute infections or vaccinations.

This receptor was obtained from a man between 18 and 35 years old in good health. Sequencing was done on a sample of naive CD8+ T cells sorted from blood. This sequence joins TRBV27 and TRBJ2-3; weak D call: TRBD2 (6 bases). Here the CDR3 reads CASSFEAGSTDTQYF. The DNA of the CDR3 is TGTGCCAGCAGTTTTGAGGCGGGGTCCACAGATACGCAGTATTTT.